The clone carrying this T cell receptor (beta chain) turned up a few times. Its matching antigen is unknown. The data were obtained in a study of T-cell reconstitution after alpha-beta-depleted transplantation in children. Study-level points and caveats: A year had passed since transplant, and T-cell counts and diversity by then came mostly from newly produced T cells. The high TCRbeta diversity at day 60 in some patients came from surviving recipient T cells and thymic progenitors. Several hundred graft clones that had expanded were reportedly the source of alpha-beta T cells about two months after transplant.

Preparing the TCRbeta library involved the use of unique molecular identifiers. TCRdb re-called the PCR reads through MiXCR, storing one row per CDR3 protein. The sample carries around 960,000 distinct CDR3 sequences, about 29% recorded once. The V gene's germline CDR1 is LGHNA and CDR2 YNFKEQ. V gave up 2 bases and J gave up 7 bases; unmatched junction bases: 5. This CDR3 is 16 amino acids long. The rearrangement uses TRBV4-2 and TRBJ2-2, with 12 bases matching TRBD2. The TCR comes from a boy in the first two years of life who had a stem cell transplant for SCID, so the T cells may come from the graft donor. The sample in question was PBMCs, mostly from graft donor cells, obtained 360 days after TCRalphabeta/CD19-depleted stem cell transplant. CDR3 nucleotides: TGTGCCAGCAGCCAATTCACTAGCGGGGGGTTCGGGGAGCTGTTTTTT. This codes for CASSQFTSGGFGELFF.